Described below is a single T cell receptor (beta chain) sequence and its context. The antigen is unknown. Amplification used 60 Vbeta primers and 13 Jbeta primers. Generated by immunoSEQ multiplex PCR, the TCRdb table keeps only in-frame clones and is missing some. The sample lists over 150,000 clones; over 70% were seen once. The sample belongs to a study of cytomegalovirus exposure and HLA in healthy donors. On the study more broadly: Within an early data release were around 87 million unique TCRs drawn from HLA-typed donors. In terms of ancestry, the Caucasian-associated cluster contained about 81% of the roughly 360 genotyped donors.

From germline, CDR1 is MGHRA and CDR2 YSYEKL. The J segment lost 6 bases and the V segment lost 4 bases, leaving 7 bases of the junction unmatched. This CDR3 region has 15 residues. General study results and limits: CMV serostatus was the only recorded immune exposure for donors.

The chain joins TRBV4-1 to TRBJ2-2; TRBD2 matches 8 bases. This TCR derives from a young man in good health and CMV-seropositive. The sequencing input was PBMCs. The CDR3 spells CASSPRSGSSGELFF. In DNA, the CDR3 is TGCGCCAGCAGCCCCCGGAGCGGGAGTTCCGGGGAGCTGTTTTTT.